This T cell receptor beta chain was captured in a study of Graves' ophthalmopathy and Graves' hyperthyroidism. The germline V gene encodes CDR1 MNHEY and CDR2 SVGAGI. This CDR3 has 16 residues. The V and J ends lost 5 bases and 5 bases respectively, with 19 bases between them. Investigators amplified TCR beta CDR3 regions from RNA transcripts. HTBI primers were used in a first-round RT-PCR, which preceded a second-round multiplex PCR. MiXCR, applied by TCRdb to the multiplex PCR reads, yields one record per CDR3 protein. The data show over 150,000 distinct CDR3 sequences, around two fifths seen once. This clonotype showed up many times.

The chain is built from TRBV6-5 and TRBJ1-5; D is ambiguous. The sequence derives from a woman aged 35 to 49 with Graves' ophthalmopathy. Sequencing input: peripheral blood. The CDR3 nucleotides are TGTGCCAGCAGTCCAAGCCGCCCGATTCATCATCAGCCCCAGCATTTT. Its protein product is CASSPSRPIHHQPQHF.